This TCR beta chain is from a study of cytomegalovirus exposure and HLA in healthy donors. 13 Jbeta primers and 60 Vbeta primers were used for the PCR. Produced via immunoSEQ multiplex PCR; TCRdb's table is partial and in-frame only. The sample has about 130,000 clones. V shed 3 bases and J 0 bases; nucleotides not matched to a gene: 5. This CDR3 has 15 amino acids. Per the germline V gene, CDR1 is SGHRS and CDR2 is YFSETQ. The rearrangement joins TRBV5-1 to TRBJ1-2; 7 nucleotides align to TRBD1. The TCR was taken from a woman aged 60 to 75 in good health and CMV-seronegative. Sequenced sample: PBMCs. This CDR3 reads CASSSGTDPNYGYTF. In nucleotides, the CDR3 is TGCGCCAGCAGCTCCGGGACAGATCCTAACTATGGCTACACCTTC.